One and the same sample provided the 28 T cell receptor beta chains below, sequenced in a study of T cells in localized non-small cell lung cancer. The method was immunoSEQ multiplex PCR; TCRdb's version includes in-frame clones alone and lacks a portion of them. The sample includes some 85,000 clones, roughly 75% of them seen just once. The specimen was PBMCs, collected before any cancer treatment. These receptors were taken from a man between 40 and 69 years old with stage II squamous cell lung carcinoma.

This sequence joins TRBV2 and TRBJ1-2; D may be TRBD1 (5 bases). The germline V and J ends were trimmed by 8 bases and 2 bases, with 6 bases remaining between them. The CDR3 is 11 amino acids. CDR1 is SNHLY and CDR2 is FYNNEI in the germline V gene. The CDR3 loop is CASGGNYGYTF. The DNA for the CDR3 is TGTGCCAGCGGGGGGAACTATGGCTACACCTTC.

This clone was seen a handful of times. V usage is TRBV7-3 and J usage is TRBJ1-1, with a tentative D call TRBD1 (5 bases). V was trimmed by 4 bases and J by 4 bases, leaving 10 bases between them. Germline V gene data show CDR1 as SGHTA and CDR2 as FQGTGA. The CDR3 has 13 residues. DNA for the CDR3: TGTGCCAGCAGCTGGGGGGAAGGCACTGAAGCTTTCTTT. It codes for CASSWGEGTEAFF.

This clone showed up just a few times. This chain connects TRBV5-6 to TRBJ2-7; 13 bases are shared with TRBD2. Germline V gene sequence: CDR1 SGHDT, CDR2 YYEEEE. J gave up 0 bases and V 3 bases, and 12 bases lay outside the gene matches. CDR3 length: 19 residues. The CDR3 DNA follows: TGTGCCAGCAGCTCTCAAGGACTAGCGGGGGTCCTTCCCTCCTACGAGCAGTACTTC. Protein sequence: CASSSQGLAGVLPSYEQYF.

J is TRBJ2-5 and V is TRBV5-4; D uncertain. The DNA end is a closer match to TRBJ2-7, so the J assignment may be wrong. Germline assignment: CDR1 SGHNT and CDR2 YYREEE (reference sequence). The CDR3 sequence is 13 residues long. As DNA, the CDR3 is TGTGCCAGCCGACCGGACCCCTCCTACGAGCAGTACTTC. It specifies CASRPDPSYEQYF.

The chain recombines TRBV9 with TRBJ2-7, with a weak D call TRBD2 (5 bases). There are 15 residues in the CDR3. The germline V gene has CDR1 SGDLS and CDR2 YYNGEE. Trimming removed 0 bases from V and 6 bases from J, with 16 bases in between. The CDR3 DNA sequence: TGTGCCAGCAGCGTAGGGCGGGCCCCCTTTGGCGAGCAGTACTTC. Translated: CASSVGRAPFGEQYF.

The genes are TRBV7-9 and TRBJ2-5, with 7 bases aligning to TRBD1. This CDR3 contains 13 residues. The germline V gene has CDR1 SEHNR and CDR2 FQNEAQ (reference sequence). With V trimmed by 5 bases and J by 4 bases, 4 bases remained unmatched. This CDR3 reads CASSLGTVETQYF. The CDR3 DNA sequence: TGTGCCAGCAGCCTAGGGACAGTAGAGACCCAGTACTTC. Looking up the rest from reference TRBV7-9 and TRBJ2-5 gives the full variable domain: DTGVSQNPRHKITKRGQNVTFRCDPISEHNRLYWYRQTLGQGPEFLTYFQNEAQLEKSRLLSDRFSAERPKGSFSTLEIQRTEQGDSAMYLCASSLGTVETQYFGPGTRLLVL.

The chain couples TRBV4-3 to TRBJ1-3; D might be TRBD1 (6 bases). Per the germline V gene, CDR1 is LGHNA and CDR2 is YSLEER. The length of the CDR3 is 14 residues. V was trimmed by 3 bases and J by 8 bases, leaving 14 bases between them. The CDR3 region has the DNA TGCGCCAGCAGCCATGCATTTGCAGGGGACACCATATATTTT. Amino acid sequence: CASSHAFAGDTIYF.

The chain joins TRBV2 to TRBJ2-4; TRBD1 might be the D (5 bases). V was pared by 4 bases and J by 8 bases, with 12 bases between. This CDR3 has 13 amino acids. Per germline, CDR1 SNHLY and CDR2 FYNNEI. In DNA form, the CDR3 reads TGTGCCAGCAGTGGGAATAGGGGCGACATTCAGTACTTC. Its translation is CASSGNRGDIQYF.

The chain recombines TRBV7-3 with TRBJ2-3, with 9 bases lining up with TRBD2. Germline CDR1 reads SGHTA; CDR2 reads FQGTGA. This CDR3 comprises 15 residues. Trimming at V came to 2 bases and at J to 4 bases, leaving 4 bases not matched to a gene. The CDR3 bases are TGTGCCAGCAGCTTATTAGCGGGAGTGTCAGATACGCAGTATTTT. Translating it yields CASSLLAGVSDTQYF.

Here the CDR3 reads CASTTGVPWGGYTF. DNA of the CDR3: TGTGCCAGCACGACCGGCGTCCCATGGGGTGGCTACACCTTC. This chain links TRBV6-6 with TRBJ1-2; D is unresolved. Germline V lookup: CDR1 MNHNY, CDR2 SVGAGI (reference sequence). V shed 7 bases and J shed 7 bases, with 19 bases lying between them. The CDR3 is 14 residues long.

This clone was seen a few times. This sequence joins TRBV19 and TRBJ2-1; D assignment may be TRBD1 or TRBD2 (6 bases each). The CDR3 length is 15 residues. Germline CDR1 reads LNHDA; CDR2 reads SQIVND (reference sequence). Trimming removed 3 bases from V and 4 bases from J, with 13 bases in between. The CDR3 reads CASSMDRGLYNEQFF. The CDR3 coding sequence is TGTGCCAGTAGTATGGACAGAGGACTATACAATGAGCAGTTCTTC.

The chain uses TRBV5-1 and TRBJ1-5; D not certain. The V gene's germline CDR1 is SGHRS and CDR2 YFSETQ. This CDR3 region has 14 residues. V was cut by 0 bases and J by 5 bases, with 9 bases left in between. The CDR3 region is CASSLEGRDQPQHF. The DNA for the CDR3 is TGCGCCAGCAGCTTGGAGGGCCGAGATCAGCCCCAGCATTTT.

The rearrangement links TRBV7-2 to TRBJ1-4; weak D call: TRBD1 (5 bases). Germline-derived CDR1 and CDR2 are SGHTA and FQGNSA. CDR3 length equals 15 residues. The V and J ends lost 2 bases and 3 bases respectively, with 10 bases between them. CDR3 loop: CASSLRGGANEKLFF. In nucleotides, the CDR3 is TGTGCCAGCAGCTTACGGGGAGGGGCTAATGAAAAACTGTTTTTT.

This sequence joins TRBV4-1 and TRBJ2-1, with 8 bases lining up with TRBD2. From germline, CDR1 is MGHRA and CDR2 YSYEKL. The junction had 10 bases not matched to a gene; V was cut back by 4 bases and J by 8 bases. The CDR3 runs 15 residues. The CDR3 coding sequence is TGCGCCAGCAGCCGGACGGGACTAGTCCCGGATGAGCAGTTCTTC. Translating gives CASSRTGLVPDEQFF.

The CDR3 loop reads CASTVQGTNEKLFF. The CDR3 DNA reads as TGTGCCAGCACTGTACAGGGAACTAATGAAAAACTGTTTTTT. V is TRBV5-5 and J is TRBJ1-4; perhaps TRBD1 as D (6 bases). This CDR3 region has 14 residues. Looked up from germline, CDR1 is SGHKS and CDR2 is YYEKEE (reference sequence). Trimming stripped 6 bases from V and 1 base from J, with 10 bases between.

CDR3 DNA sequence: TGTGCCAGCAGTGCTACAGGGAGTTCGCGCAATCAGCCCCAGCATTTT. The encoded protein is CASSATGSSRNQPQHF. V gene TRBV6-1 combines with J gene TRBJ1-5; D may be TRBD1 (6 bases). This CDR3 has 16 amino acids. V was cut by 4 bases and J by 2 bases, with 15 bases left in between. The germline CDR1 and CDR2 sequences are MNHNS and SASEGT.

This chain connects TRBV18 to TRBJ2-1; D unclear. The V gene's germline CDR1 is KGHSH and CDR2 LQKENI. V lost 1 base to trimming and J lost 3 bases, with 10 bases between them. There are 15 residues in the CDR3. CDR3 region: CASSPQSGNYNEQFF. The DNA for the CDR3 is TGTGCCAGCTCACCACAGTCCGGAAACTACAATGAGCAGTTCTTC.

This chain joins TRBV27 and TRBJ2-7, with no clear D. This CDR3 has 15 residues. Germline V gene data show CDR1 as MNHEY and CDR2 as SMNVEV (reference sequence). The V and J ends lost 6 bases and 0 bases respectively, with 15 bases between them. As DNA, the CDR3 is TGTGCCAGCAGCCCACGGGCAGACCTCTCCTACGAGCAGTACTTC. Its protein is CASSPRADLSYEQYF.

This chain uses TRBV5-6 with TRBJ2-7; TRBD2 aligns across 12 bases. The CDR3 contains 16 residues. Germline CDR1 SGHDT, CDR2 YYEEEE. Unmatched junction bases numbered 6, after V lost 3 bases and J lost 2 bases. For the CDR3, the DNA is TGTGCCAGCAGCTCGCGACTAGCGGGAGAACCCTACGAGCAGTACTTC. The encoded protein is CASSSRLAGEPYEQYF.

The gene calls are TRBV11-2 and TRBJ2-7; 9 bases fit TRBD1. From germline, CDR1 is SGHAT and CDR2 FQNNGV. This CDR3 region has 14 residues. V trimming: 5 bases; J trimming: 7 bases; junction bases outside the gene matches: 9. The CDR3 DNA reads as TGTGCCAGCAGCAAAGGGACAGGGCACAGGGAGCAGTACTTC. This sequence encodes CASSKGTGHREQYF. Full variable domain (missing parts from reference TRBV11-2 and TRBJ2-7): EAGVAQSPRYKIIEKRQSVAFWCNPISGHATLYWYQQILGQGPKLLIQFQNNGVVDDSQLPKDRFSAERLKGVDSTLKIQPAKLEDSAVYLCASSKGTGHREQYFGPGTRLTVT.

In DNA, the CDR3 is TGTGCCAGCAGCCGGACAGGCAGCACAGATACGCAGTATTTT. This encodes CASSRTGSTDTQYF. The rearrangement links TRBV2 to TRBJ2-3; 7 nucleotides match TRBD1. The V segment lost 6 bases and the J segment 0 bases; nucleotides outside the gene matches: 3. The length of the CDR3 is 14 residues. In germline, CDR1 is SNHLY, CDR2 FYNNEI.

This clone was detected a few times. The chain recombines TRBV30 with TRBJ2-3; D gene uncertain. Germline values: CDR1 GTSNPN, CDR2 SVGIG (reference sequence). The CDR3 covers 12 residues. The V gene lost 0 bases and the J gene lost 6 bases, with 7 bases spanning the gap. CDR3 sequence reads: CAWSVSPDTQYF. The CDR3 DNA reads TGTGCCTGGAGTGTATCCCCTGATACGCAGTATTTT.

The chain is built from TRBV9 and TRBJ2-5, with 13 bases lining up with TRBD2. This CDR3 region has 16 residues. Trimming cost V 0 bases and J 5 bases; bases outside gene matches: 4. The germline V gene has CDR1 SGDLS and CDR2 YYNGEE. CDR3 DNA: TGTGCCAGCAGCGTAGTGGGGACTAGCGGGGTCGAGACCCAGTACTTC. Its translation is CASSVVGTSGVETQYF.

The genes are TRBV4-3 and TRBJ1-1; D is undetermined. The CDR3 is 15 residues long. V lost 0 bases to trimming and J lost 1 base, with 9 bases between them. CDR1 and CDR2 from the germline V gene are LGHNA and YSLEER. The CDR3 spells CASSQDQATNTEAFF. DNA for the CDR3: TGCGCCAGCAGCCAAGATCAGGCAACGAACACTGAAGCTTTCTTT.

The chain carries TRBV5-1 and TRBJ2-7; D is perhaps TRBD1 (6 bases). The germline V and J ends were trimmed by 8 bases and 0 bases, with 9 bases remaining between them. This CDR3 is built from 12 residues. CDR1 and CDR2 from the germline V gene are SGHRS and YFSETQ. The DNA of the CDR3 is TGCGCCAGAACAGGGAGCTCCTACGAGCAGTACTTC. Protein product: CARTGSSYEQYF.

The rearrangement uses TRBV6-6 and TRBJ2-1; D remains ambiguous. CDR3 length: 11 residues. From germline, CDR1 is MNHNY and CDR2 SVGAGI (reference sequence). Trimming left V 6 bases short and J 6 bases short, with 6 bases between. DNA for the CDR3: TGTGCCAGCAGCCCTTCCAATGAGCAGTTCTTC. As protein: CASSPSNEQFF.

This clone was observed a handful of times. The J gene is TRBJ2-5, the V gene TRBV4-1, with 8 bases lining up with TRBD2. This CDR3 has 15 residues. From germline, CDR1 is MGHRA and CDR2 YSYEKL. Germline trimming cut 3 bases from V and 5 bases from J; bases unmatched to any gene: 8. CDR3: CASSQAGGLGETQYF. DNA for the CDR3: TGCGCCAGCAGCCAGGCGGGGGGACTGGGGGAGACCCAGTACTTC.

The V and J genes are TRBV5-1 and TRBJ2-5; 7 bases are a match to TRBD2. The ends lost 4 bases at V and 1 base at J; junction bases unmatched: 4. Per the germline V gene, CDR1 is SGHRS and CDR2 is YFSETQ. The CDR3 is 14 amino acids. CDR3 region: CASSQTSIQETQYF. In DNA form, the CDR3 reads TGCGCCAGCAGCCAGACTAGCATCCAAGAGACCCAGTACTTC.